Reported below is one TCR beta chain. This entry belongs to a study of cytomegalovirus exposure and HLA in healthy donors. Measured with immunoSEQ multiplex PCR; TCRdb has only the in-frame clones, and not every one. The table lists roughly 350,000 clones, around 86% of them singletons. CDR1 LGHNA and CDR2 YSLEER come from the germline V gene. CDR3 length: 15 residues. V was shortened by 10 bases and J by 1 base, with 19 bases between the two germline ends. The sample comprised PBMCs. The TCR comes from a young woman in good health and CMV-seronegative. The V gene is TRBV4-3, the J gene TRBJ2-5; a possible D gene is TRBD1 (6 bases). CDR3 protein: CATSPGVAAQETQYF. For the CDR3, the DNA is TGCGCCACGAGCCCAGGGGTAGCTGCCCAAGAGACCCAGTACTTC.